Listed below are T cell receptor beta chains from one sample, sequenced in a study of CD8 T cells in ankylosing spondylitis. TCRdb independently ran MiXCR on the 5' RACE reads; one entry per CDR3 protein. This table has 200,000 to 300,000 distinct CDR3 sequences, over 8.5% appearing once. Sequencing was performed on blood, either unsorted or a sorted T cell fraction (not recorded which). The receptors derive from a male donor with ankylosing spondylitis or in good health (not recorded which). CDR3s include the opening cysteine and the closing phenylalanine or tryptophan.

j_call v_call cdr3_length cdr3_aa
TRBJ2-1 TRBV5-1 17 CASSPTTFIRSYNEQFF
TRBJ1-2 TRBV9 15 CASSVSLSDSNGYTF
TRBJ2-3 TRBV20-1 15 CSARDQGSGTDTQYF
TRBJ2-5 TRBV6-6 13 CASSYSVFETQYF
TRBJ2-1 TRBV6-1 13 CASSPSGVNEQFF
TRBJ1-4 TRBV5-1 15 CASSRDRLVNEKLFF
TRBJ2-5 TRBV20-1 15 CSARDPLGGGETQYF
TRBJ1-2 TRBV5-1 17 CASSLGVVGQGNYGYTF
TRBJ1-2 TRBV10-1 13 CANPTGYGYGYTF
TRBJ1-1 TRBV5-5 13 CASSSSGYTEAFF
TRBJ2-1 TRBV7-2 14 CASSLLLGVGEQFF
TRBJ1-6 TRBV20-1 16 CSAPKQEGQDNSPLHF
TRBJ2-4 TRBV3-1 15 CASSQGGLAKNIQYF
TRBJ2-1 TRBV29-1 11 CMAGGYNEQFF
TRBJ2-1 TRBV10-1 14 CASSETNRDNEQFF
TRBJ1-5 TRBV28 12 CASSLRVEPQHF
TRBJ1-1 TRBV6-1 14 CASSEAVGNRVAFF
TRBJ2-7 TRBV29-1 12 CSASGQAWEQYF
TRBJ1-2 TRBV12-3/TRBV12-4 13 CASKRRDRDGYTF